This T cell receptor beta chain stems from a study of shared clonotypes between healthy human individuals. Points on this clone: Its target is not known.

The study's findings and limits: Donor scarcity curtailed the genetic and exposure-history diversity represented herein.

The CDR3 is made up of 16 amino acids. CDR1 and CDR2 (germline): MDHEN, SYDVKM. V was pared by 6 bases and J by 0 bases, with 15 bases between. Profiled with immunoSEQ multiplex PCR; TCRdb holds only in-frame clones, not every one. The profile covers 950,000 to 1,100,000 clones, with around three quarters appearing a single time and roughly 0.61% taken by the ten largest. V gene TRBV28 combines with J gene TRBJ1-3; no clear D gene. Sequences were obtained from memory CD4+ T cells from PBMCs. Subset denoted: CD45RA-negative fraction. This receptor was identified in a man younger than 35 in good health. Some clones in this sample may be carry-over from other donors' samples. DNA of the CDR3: TGTGCCAGCAGCCCCCACAGCCTGAGCTCTGGAAACACCATATATTTT. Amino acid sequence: CASSPHSLSSGNTIYF. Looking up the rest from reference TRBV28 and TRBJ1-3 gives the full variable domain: DVKVTQSSRYLVKRTGEKVFLECVQDMDHENMFWYRQDPGLGLRLIYFSYDVKMKEKGDIPEGYSVSREKKERFSLILESASTNQTSMYLCASSPHSLSSGNTIYFGEGSWLTVV.